This paragraph covers one T cell receptor beta chain sequence. This entry belongs to a study of TIL therapy for anti-PD-1-resistant metastatic lung cancer. From germline, CDR1 is LNHDA and CDR2 SQIVND (reference sequence). The CDR3 is 11 residues long. V was clipped by 5 bases and J by 7 bases, with 9 bases between them. This was the immunoSEQ v3 assay. Generated by immunoSEQ multiplex PCR, the TCRdb table keeps only in-frame clones and is missing some. The repertoire has about 20,000 clones, around four fifths of them found once; the top ten carry about 2.2%. The time point denotes: pre-treatment sample, taken before nivolumab and TIL therapy.

The genes are TRBV19 and TRBJ2-7; no clear D gene. The clonotype originates from a person aged 25 to 80 with non-small cell lung cancer. Sequenced material: blood, taken at baseline. The CDR3 reads CASSFGLEQYF. Here the CDR3 DNA reads TGTGCCAGTAGTTTTGGGTTGGAGCAGTACTTC.